This T cell receptor beta chain was found in a study of blood T cell repertoires in COVID-19. Study at large: PBMCs, B-cell-depleted T cells, or T cells provided the cDNA or gDNA that made up the material.

This clone was seen a few times. Under the authors' procedure: Quantification of nucleated cells was approximated via reference gene primer amplification. Some clones are missing from TCRdb's copy, which holds only in-frame ones; the method was immunoSEQ multiplex PCR. V, J and clone size derive from that table, while D and trimming were established from the DNA sequence. The table has about 430,000 clones, approximately 90% seen once; the top ten hold over 0.9%. Participants had their cohort set by participant-reported clinical history. Trimming removed 6 bases from V and 3 bases from J, with 9 bases in between. The CDR3 extends over 12 amino acids. CDR1 and CDR2 from the germline V gene are SGHDT and YYEEEE.

V is TRBV5-6 and J is TRBJ1-1; D gene ambiguous. The sample taken for sequencing was PBMCs or T cells enriched from blood (not recorded which). The TCR originated in a woman aged 25 to 39 with acute COVID-19. The CDR3 DNA reads as TGTGCCAGCAACTATTTCGACACTGAAGCTTTCTTT. Its protein is CASNYFDTEAFF.